This T cell receptor (beta chain) was documented in a study of shared clonotypes between healthy human individuals. Evenly divided among several immunoSEQ plates was the genomic DNA of each subset. Some 30,000 T cell genomes, or around 180 ng DNA, went into the sorted-subset replicate PCRs. The protocol was immunoSEQ multiplex PCR, while the TCRdb copy is restricted to in-frame clones and leaves out a portion. The data hold about 1.1 million clones, with approximately 77% observed a single time. The donors, healthy adults who were HIV-negative, had experienced no recent acute infections or vaccinations. Naive CD45RA+ and memory CD45RA-negative subsets were split from CD4+ cells. CDR3 length: 14 residues. Per the germline V gene, CDR1 is LNHDA and CDR2 is SQIVND (reference sequence). Trimming cost V 10 bases and J 2 bases, with 17 bases left between them.

The material sequenced was memory CD4+ T cells from PBMCs. Described subset: CD45RA-negative fraction. The gene calls are TRBV19 and TRBJ1-2; tentative D call: TRBD1 (5 bases). The sequence was collected from a man between 18 and 29 years old in good health. Some clones in this sample may be carry-over from other donors' samples. CDR3 nucleotide sequence: TGTGCCACCACTGCCGGGACGCCGAACTATGGCTACACCTTC. As protein: CATTAGTPNYGYTF.